This paragraph reports one TCR beta chain. The data were obtained in a study of blood T cell repertoires in COVID-19. Overall study context: Samples taken during acute and convalescent COVID-19 were collected in the United States, Italy and Spain. The analysed material was cDNA or gDNA that came from T cells, B-cell-depleted T cells, or PBMCs.

Original processing notes: Scientists estimated how many nucleated cells there were by amplifying reference gene primers. TCRdb keeps only in-frame clones here, not all; method: immunoSEQ multiplex PCR. That table gives V, J and clone size, and the DNA gave D and trimming. The sample shows more than 150,000 clones, 90% of them seen only once. The TCR was taken from a man aged 45 to 65 with acute or convalescent COVID-19. The sample consisted of peripheral blood.

The CDR3, as DNA: TGTGCCATCAGGAGTGGACTAGCGGGGGGCGTAGATACGCAGTATTTT. Its translation: CAIRSGLAGGVDTQYF. The genes are TRBV10-3 and TRBJ2-3; 14 bases match TRBD2. Germline lookup yields CDR1 ENHRY and CDR2 SYGVKD. Germline trimming cut 6 bases from V and 5 bases from J; bases unmatched to any gene: 7. This CDR3 has 16 residues.